The 25 T cell receptor beta chains presented below share a single source sample, sequenced in a study of blood T cell repertoires in COVID-19. Assay: immunoSEQ multiplex PCR; the TCRdb copy retains only in-frame clones and omits some. Of around 16,000 clones in the sample, 70% to 90% are singletons; the top ten hold 49%. Input material: peripheral blood. The receptors originated from a human donor in a cohort sampled during active COVID-19.

The chain uses TRBV18 and TRBJ2-3; TRBD2 is a possible D gene (6 bases). The germline V and J ends were trimmed by 3 bases and 1 base, with 8 bases remaining between them. This CDR3 is built from 14 residues. CDR1 is KGHSH and CDR2 is LQKENI in the germline V gene. This CDR3 reads CASSPTSRTDTQYF. CDR3 DNA sequence: TGTGCCAGCTCACCTACTAGCCGCACAGATACGCAGTATTTT.

The genes are TRBV7-3 and TRBJ2-2; possibly TRBD2 for D (6 bases). Germline-derived CDR1 and CDR2 are SGHTA and FQGTGA. V dropped 7 bases and J dropped 4 bases, with 10 bases sitting between them. This CDR3 has 13 amino acids. In DNA form, the CDR3 reads TGTGCCAGCACCCCGGGAGTCACCGGGGAGCTGTTTTTT. Translating it yields CASTPGVTGELFF.

The V call is TRBV6-2 or TRBV6-3, the J call TRBJ1-3; D might be TRBD1 (6 bases). Germline CDR1 is MNHEY and CDR2 is SVGEGT. This CDR3 is built from 16 residues. V was pared by 5 bases and J by 1 base, with 15 bases between. CDR3 coding DNA: TGTGCCAGCAGTCCAGGACAGAGGTCGTCTGGAAACACCATATATTTT. It is translated as CASSPGQRSSGNTIYF.

The V and J genes are TRBV5-5 and TRBJ1-2, with D possibly being TRBD1 (5 bases). The germline gives CDR1 SGHKS, CDR2 YYEKEE (reference sequence). CDR3 length equals 16 residues. Trimming removed 0 bases at V and 4 bases at J, with 16 bases between. The CDR3 spells CASSLGITGRPYGYTF. The CDR3 DNA follows: TGTGCCAGCAGCTTGGGCATCACAGGCCGCCCCTATGGCTACACCTTC.

This clone occurred a few times. The chain recombines TRBV9 with TRBJ1-1, with 10 bases fitting TRBD1. V shed 5 bases, J shed 3 bases, and the junction held 1 base outside the gene matches. Germline V CDR1 and CDR2: SGDLS, YYNGEE. The CDR3 runs to 13 residues. CDR3 coding DNA: TGTGCCAGCAGGGGGACAGGGGACACTGAAGCTTTCTTT. Its protein product is CASRGTGDTEAFF.

This clone was counted once. This rearrangement joins TRBV12-3 or TRBV12-4 to TRBJ1-4, with TRBD1 matching 7 bases. CDR3 length: 13 amino acids. After removal of 6 bases from V and 8 bases from J, the junction contained 6 bases not matched to a gene. CDR3 loop: CASSPNRGEKLFF. CDR3 nucleotide sequence: TGTGCCAGCAGCCCCAACAGGGGAGAAAAACTGTTTTTT.

This chain connects TRBV12-5 to TRBJ2-3, with 8 bases fitting TRBD1. The CDR3 is 16 residues long. Germline CDR1 and CDR2: LGHNT and FRNRAP. The J segment lost 3 bases and the V segment lost 1 base, leaving 6 bases of the junction unmatched. The CDR3 protein is CASGLGQGAGTDTQYF. DNA for the CDR3: TGTGCTAGTGGTTTGGGCCAGGGGGCAGGGACAGATACGCAGTATTTT.

V gene TRBV24-1 combines with J gene TRBJ1-6; perhaps TRBD1 as D (6 bases). CDR1 and CDR2 from the germline V gene are KGHDR and SFDVKD. CDR3 size: 15 residues. CDR3 residues: CVQAIDRRTNSPLHF. DNA for the CDR3: TGTGTCCAAGCTATAGACAGGCGAACTAATTCACCCCTCCACTTT.

The chain combines TRBV19 with TRBJ2-7; a possible D gene is TRBD1 (5 bases). V lost 4 bases to trimming and J lost 1 base, with 5 bases between them. Germline assignment: CDR1 LNHDA and CDR2 SQIVND (reference sequence). The CDR3 has 12 amino acids. The CDR3 region is CASSTGSYEQYF. As DNA, the CDR3 is TGTGCCAGTAGTACAGGGTCCTACGAGCAGTACTTC.

This sequence joins TRBV9 and TRBJ1-1; 11 positions match TRBD1. Trimming took 2 bases from V and 5 from J; bases not matched to a gene: 2. This CDR3 comprises 14 residues. Germline V lookup: CDR1 SGDLS, CDR2 YYNGEE. For the CDR3, the DNA is TGTGCCAGCAGCGTCGGACAGGGGGCAACTGAAGCTTTCTTT. Its protein is CASSVGQGATEAFF.

This chain links TRBV3-1 (or the pseudogene TRBV3-2) with TRBJ2-2; TRBD2 matches 10 bases. The CDR3 length is 14 residues. V gave up 7 bases and J gave up 7 bases; unmatched junction bases: 6. Germline-derived CDR1 and CDR2 are LGHDT and YNNKEL (reference sequence). CDR3 DNA sequence: TGTGCCAGCACCCAGCGGGGGGGCGTCGGGGAGCTGTTTTTT. This translates into CASTQRGGVGELFF.

This clone was counted between two and nine times. The chain couples TRBV5-6 to TRBJ2-3; 16 nucleotides agree with TRBD2. Germline V gene lookup returns CDR1 SGHDT and CDR2 YYEEEE. The CDR3 length is 17 residues. The trim removed 4 bases at V and 4 bases at J, leaving 6 bases unmatched. The CDR3 DNA is TGTGCCAGCAGCGCAGTAGGGACTAGCGGGGGGGCAGATACGCAGTATTTT. This sequence encodes CASSAVGTSGGADTQYF. Supplemented by reference TRBV5-6 and TRBJ2-3, the full variable domain reads DAGVTQSPTHLIKTRGQQVTLRCSPKSGHDTVSWYQQALGQGPQFIFQYYEEEERQRGNFPDRFSGHQFPNYSSELNVNALLLGDSALYLCASSAVGTSGGADTQYFGPGTRLTVL.

The rearrangement joins TRBV5-4 to TRBJ2-7; D is uncertain. V was shortened by 9 bases and J by 0 bases, with 7 bases between the two germline ends. This CDR3 region has 11 residues. The V gene's germline CDR1 is SGHNT and CDR2 YYREEE (reference sequence). CDR3 sequence: CATRSSYEQYF. In DNA form, the CDR3 reads TGTGCCACCAGGAGCTCCTACGAGCAGTACTTC. The variable domain in full, completed from reference TRBV5-4 and TRBJ2-7, reads ETGVTQSPTHLIKTRGQQVTLRCSSQSGHNTVSWYQQALGQGPQFIFQYYREEENGRGNFPPRFSGLQFPNYSSELNVNALELDDSALYLCATRSSYEQYFGPGTRLTVT.

This clone was seen once. The chain has TRBV7-9 and TRBJ2-2; tentative D call: TRBD2 (6 bases). V was clipped by 3 bases and J by 7 bases, with 6 bases between them. The CDR3 sequence is 12 residues long. CDR1 and CDR2 (germline): SEHNR, FQNEAQ (reference sequence). This CDR3 reads CASSFGGGELFF. CDR3 in DNA: TGTGCCAGCAGCTTCGGGGGCGGGGAGCTGTTTTTT. Combining the CDR3 with reference TRBV7-9 and TRBJ2-2 gives the whole variable domain DTGVSQNPRHKITKRGQNVTFRCDPISEHNRLYWYRQTLGQGPEFLTYFQNEAQLEKSRLLSDRFSAERPKGSFSTLEIQRTEQGDSAMYLCASSFGGGELFFGEGSRLTVL.

The J gene is TRBJ1-2, the V gene TRBV7-9, with 9 bases identical to TRBD1. CDR3 length equals 13 residues. J was trimmed by 6 bases and V by 2 bases; bases with no gene match: 1. Per the germline V gene, CDR1 is SEHNR and CDR2 is FQNEAQ (reference sequence). This CDR3 is CASSLRDRDGYTF. The CDR3 region has the DNA TGTGCCAGCAGCTTACGGGACAGGGATGGCTACACCTTC.

V is TRBV7-9 and J is TRBJ2-4, with TRBD1 as a possible D gene (5 bases). Germline V lookup: CDR1 SEHNR, CDR2 FQNEAQ (reference sequence). The CDR3 is made up of 14 amino acids. V shed 1 base and J shed 7 bases, with 11 bases lying between them. CDR3 in amino acids: CASSLGQSSNIQYF. For the CDR3, the DNA is TGTGCCAGCAGCTTAGGACAGTCGTCGAACATTCAGTACTTC.

The genes are TRBV14 and TRBJ2-5; 9 bases are a match to TRBD1. Germline V lookup: CDR1 SGHDN, CDR2 FVKESK. There are 16 residues in the CDR3. V trimming: 4 bases; J trimming: 5 bases; junction bases outside the gene matches: 11. The CDR3 spells CASSPGTGNFVETQYF. CDR3 nucleotide sequence: TGTGCCAGCAGCCCCGGGACAGGGAATTTTGTGGAGACCCAGTACTTC.

This sequence joins TRBV4-1 and TRBJ2-5, with D hard to call. Germline values: CDR1 MGHRA, CDR2 YSYEKL. The CDR3 runs 15 residues. V lost 0 bases and J 2 bases, leaving 10 bases between the germline ends. The DNA for the CDR3 is TGCGCCAGCAGCCAAGAAGGTAGCAAACAAGAGACCCAGTACTTC. This translates into CASSQEGSKQETQYF.

V usage is TRBV10-3 and J usage is TRBJ2-7; 12 positions agree with TRBD2. The J segment lost 3 bases and the V segment lost 2 bases, leaving 14 bases of the junction unmatched. Germline CDR1 reads ENHRY; CDR2 reads SYGVKD. This CDR3 is built from 19 residues. CDR3 amino acids: CAISEPTTGWTSGVYEQYF. CDR3 nucleotides: TGTGCCATCAGTGAGCCCACCACAGGGTGGACTAGCGGGGTCTACGAGCAGTACTTC.

The gene calls are TRBV30 and TRBJ2-7, with 7 bases aligning to TRBD1. CDR3 length: 13 residues. The V gene end was trimmed by 2 bases and the J gene end by 4 bases; junction bases not matched to a gene: 5. From germline, CDR1 is GTSNPN and CDR2 SVGIG (reference sequence). For the CDR3, the DNA is TGTGCCTGGAGTCGAAACAGGGGTTACGAGCAGTACTTC. Translated: CAWSRNRGYEQYF.

This clone was seen once. The chain couples TRBV9 to TRBJ1-2; TRBD1 matches 11 bases. There are 14 residues in the CDR3. CDR1 SGDLS and CDR2 YYNGEE come from the germline V gene. With V trimmed by 0 bases and J by 10 bases, 5 bases remained unmatched. For the CDR3, the DNA is TGTGCCAGCAGCGTAGATCTGGGACAGGGGGTCTACACCTTC. This encodes CASSVDLGQGVYTF.

This rearrangement joins TRBV18 to TRBJ2-6; no definite D call. The CDR3 runs 16 residues. Germline CDR1 is KGHSH and CDR2 is LQKENI. The V and J ends lost 3 bases and 0 bases respectively, with 9 bases between them. Here the CDR3 reads CASSPTVLSGANVLTF. CDR3 nucleotide sequence: TGTGCCAGCTCACCCACGGTTCTCTCTGGGGCCAACGTCCTGACTTTC.

For the CDR3, the DNA is TGTGCCAGCAGTGAAGCCTTGGGCGGGGGGCATCCCAGGGAGACCCAGTACTTC. Protein product: CASSEALGGGHPRETQYF. The chain links TRBV6-1 to TRBJ2-5; 8 nucleotides agree with TRBD2. Germline lookup yields CDR1 MNHNS and CDR2 SASEGT. The length of the CDR3 is 18 residues. With 0 bases clipped from V and 5 bases from J, the junction kept 14 bases outside the gene matches.

This clone was detected once. The chain carries TRBV7-8 and TRBJ2-2; D gene unclear. V lost 0 bases, J lost 6 bases, and 20 bases lay in between. Per germline, CDR1 SGHVS and CDR2 FQNEAQ. The CDR3 length is 18 residues. CDR3 in amino acids: CASSLALGWATSAGELFF. As DNA, the CDR3 is TGTGCCAGCAGCTTAGCATTAGGCTGGGCAACGTCGGCCGGGGAGCTGTTTTTT. Drawing the rest from reference TRBV7-8 and TRBJ2-2, the complete variable domain is GAGVSQSPRYKVAKRGQDVALRCDPISGHVSLFWYQQALGQGPEFLTYFQNEAQLDKSGLPSDRFFAERPEGSVSTLKIQRTQQEDSAVYLCASSLALGWATSAGELFFGEGSRLTVL.

The genes are TRBV7-9 and TRBJ2-4; TRBD2 agrees at 7 bases. CDR1 and CDR2 (germline): SEHNR, FQNEAQ (reference sequence). The CDR3 loop spans 15 amino acids. The V segment lost 1 base and the J segment 3 bases; nucleotides outside the gene matches: 3. The CDR3 coding sequence is TGTGCCAGCAGCTTAGGTCGGGGGGACAAAAACATTCAGTACTTC. Translated: CASSLGRGDKNIQYF.